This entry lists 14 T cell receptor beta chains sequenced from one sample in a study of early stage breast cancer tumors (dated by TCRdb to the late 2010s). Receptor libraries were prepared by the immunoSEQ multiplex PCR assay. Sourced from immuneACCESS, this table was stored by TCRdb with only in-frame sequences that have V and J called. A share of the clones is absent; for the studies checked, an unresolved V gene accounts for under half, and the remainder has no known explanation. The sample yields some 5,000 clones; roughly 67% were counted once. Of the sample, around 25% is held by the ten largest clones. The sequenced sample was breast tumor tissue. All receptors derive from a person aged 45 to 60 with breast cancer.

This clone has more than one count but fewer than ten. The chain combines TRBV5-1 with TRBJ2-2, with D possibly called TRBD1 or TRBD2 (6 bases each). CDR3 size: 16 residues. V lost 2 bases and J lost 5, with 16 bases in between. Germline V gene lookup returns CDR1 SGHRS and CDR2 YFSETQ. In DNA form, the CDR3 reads TGCGCCAGCAGCTTTGAGGGGGGCCTGGGGACCGGGGAGCTGTTTTTT. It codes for CASSFEGGLGTGELFF.

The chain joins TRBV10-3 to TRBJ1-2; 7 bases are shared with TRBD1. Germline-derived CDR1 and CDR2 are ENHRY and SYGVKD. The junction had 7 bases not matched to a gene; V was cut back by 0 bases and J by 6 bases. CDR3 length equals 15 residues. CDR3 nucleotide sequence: TGTGCCATCAGTGAGTCGACTGCCAGGGGGGATGGCTACACCTTC. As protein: CAISESTARGDGYTF.

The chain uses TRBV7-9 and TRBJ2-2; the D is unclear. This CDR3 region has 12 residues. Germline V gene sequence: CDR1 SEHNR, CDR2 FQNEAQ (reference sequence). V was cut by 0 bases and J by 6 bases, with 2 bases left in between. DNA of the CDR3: TGTGCCAGCAGCTTAGCCGCCGGGGAGCTGTTTTTT. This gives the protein CASSLAAGELFF.

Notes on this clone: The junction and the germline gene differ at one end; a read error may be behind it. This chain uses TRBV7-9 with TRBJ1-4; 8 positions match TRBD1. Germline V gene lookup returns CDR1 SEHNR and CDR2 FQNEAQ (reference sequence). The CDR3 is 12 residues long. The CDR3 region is CASGGLSEELFF. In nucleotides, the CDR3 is TGTGCCTCAGGGGGCTTGAGTGAAGAACTGTTTTTT.

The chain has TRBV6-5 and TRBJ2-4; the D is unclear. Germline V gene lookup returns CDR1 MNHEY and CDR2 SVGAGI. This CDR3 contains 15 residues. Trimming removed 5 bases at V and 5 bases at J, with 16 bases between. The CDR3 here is CASSMWGFGENIQYF. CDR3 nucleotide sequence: TGTGCCAGCAGTATGTGGGGATTTGGAGAAAACATTCAGTACTTC.

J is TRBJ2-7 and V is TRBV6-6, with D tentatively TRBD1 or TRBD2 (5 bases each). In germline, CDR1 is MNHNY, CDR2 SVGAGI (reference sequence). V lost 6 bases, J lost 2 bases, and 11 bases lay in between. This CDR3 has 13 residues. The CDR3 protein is CASRGTDTYEQYF. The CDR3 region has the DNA TGTGCCAGCAGAGGGACCGATACCTACGAGCAGTACTTC.

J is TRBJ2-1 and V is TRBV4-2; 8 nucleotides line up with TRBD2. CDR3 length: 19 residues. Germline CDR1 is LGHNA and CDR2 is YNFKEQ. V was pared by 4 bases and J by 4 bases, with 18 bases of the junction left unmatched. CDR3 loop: CASSPLVNSGAGPYNEQFF. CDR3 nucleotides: TGTGCCAGCAGCCCGCTCGTAAATAGCGGGGCGGGCCCTTACAATGAGCAGTTCTTC.

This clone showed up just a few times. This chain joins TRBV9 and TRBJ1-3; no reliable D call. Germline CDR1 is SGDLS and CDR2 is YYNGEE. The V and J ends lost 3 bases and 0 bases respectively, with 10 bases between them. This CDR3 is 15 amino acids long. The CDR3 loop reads CASSAGRVSGNTIYF. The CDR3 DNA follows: TGTGCCAGCAGCGCCGGGAGGGTCTCTGGAAACACCATATATTTT.

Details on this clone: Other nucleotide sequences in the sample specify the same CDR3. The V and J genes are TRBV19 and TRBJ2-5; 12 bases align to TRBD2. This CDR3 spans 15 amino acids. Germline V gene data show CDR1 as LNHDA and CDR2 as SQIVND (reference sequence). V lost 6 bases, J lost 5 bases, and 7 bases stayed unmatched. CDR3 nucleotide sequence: TGTGCCAGTAGCACGACTAGCGGGAGTCTGGAGACCCAGTACTTC. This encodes CASSTTSGSLETQYF.

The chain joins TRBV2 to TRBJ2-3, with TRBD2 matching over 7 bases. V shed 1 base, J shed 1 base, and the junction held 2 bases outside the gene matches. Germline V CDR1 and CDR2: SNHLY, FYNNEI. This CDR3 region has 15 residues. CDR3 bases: TGTGCCAGCAGTGAAGGACTAGCCGGCACAGATACGCAGTATTTT. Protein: CASSEGLAGTDTQYF.

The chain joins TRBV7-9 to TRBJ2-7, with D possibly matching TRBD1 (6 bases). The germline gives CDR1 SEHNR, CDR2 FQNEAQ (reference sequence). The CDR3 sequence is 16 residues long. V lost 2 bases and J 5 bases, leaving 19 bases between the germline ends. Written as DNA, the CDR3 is TGTGCCAGCAGCTTATTGGTCACAGGGAGCGCAAACGAGCAGTACTTC. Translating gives CASSLLVTGSANEQYF.

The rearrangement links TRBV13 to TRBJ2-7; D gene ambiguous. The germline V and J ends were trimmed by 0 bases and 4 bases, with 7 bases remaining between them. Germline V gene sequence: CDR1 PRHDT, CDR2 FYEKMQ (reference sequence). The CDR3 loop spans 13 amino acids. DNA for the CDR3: TGTGCCAGCAGCTTAGGTCGATCGTACGAGCAGTACTTC. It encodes CASSLGRSYEQYF.

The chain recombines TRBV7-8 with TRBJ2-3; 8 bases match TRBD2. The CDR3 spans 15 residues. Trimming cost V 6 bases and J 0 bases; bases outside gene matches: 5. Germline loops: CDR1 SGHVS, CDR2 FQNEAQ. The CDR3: CASRQLAASTDTQYF. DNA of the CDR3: TGTGCCAGCAGGCAACTAGCGGCTAGCACAGATACGCAGTATTTT.

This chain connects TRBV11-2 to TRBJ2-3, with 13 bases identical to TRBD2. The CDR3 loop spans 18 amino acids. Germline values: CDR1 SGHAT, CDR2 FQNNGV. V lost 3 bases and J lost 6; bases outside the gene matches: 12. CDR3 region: CASSLGRTSGGTKDTQYF. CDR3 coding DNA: TGTGCCAGCAGCTTGGGAAGGACTAGCGGGGGTACCAAGGATACGCAGTATTTT.